This TCR beta chain appears in the sequencing data of a study of glioma-infiltrating T cells after dendritic cell vaccination. The CDR3 runs 14 residues. The trim removed 3 bases at V and 0 bases at J, leaving 1 base unmatched. Germline values: CDR1 SGHTA, CDR2 FQGNSA. Clones were read by immunoSEQ multiplex PCR, and TCRdb kept only the in-frame ones, dropping some. This sample yields 40,000 or so clones, of which approximately 84% are seen a single time; less than 8.5% belongs to the top ten. The sample in question was blood, obtained before dendritic cell vaccination. This sequence originates from a human donor with glioblastoma. The chain has TRBV7-2 and TRBJ2-7; TRBD2 matches 8 bases. CDR3 nucleotides: TGTGCCAGCAGCTTTGGGACTAGCTCCTACGAGCAGTACTTC. This translates into CASSFGTSSYEQYF.